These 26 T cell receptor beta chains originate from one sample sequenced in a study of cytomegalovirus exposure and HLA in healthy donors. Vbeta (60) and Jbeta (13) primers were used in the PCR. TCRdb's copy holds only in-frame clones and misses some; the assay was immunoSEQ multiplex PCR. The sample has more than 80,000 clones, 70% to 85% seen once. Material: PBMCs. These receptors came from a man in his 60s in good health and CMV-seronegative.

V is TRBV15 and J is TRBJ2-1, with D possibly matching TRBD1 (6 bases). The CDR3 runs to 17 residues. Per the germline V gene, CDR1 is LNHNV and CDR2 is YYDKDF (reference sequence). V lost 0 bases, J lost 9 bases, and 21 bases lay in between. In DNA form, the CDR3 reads TGTGCCACCAGCAGAGAGGGGGCAGAACACATATTGGGTGAGCAGTTCTTC. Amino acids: CATSREGAEHILGEQFF.

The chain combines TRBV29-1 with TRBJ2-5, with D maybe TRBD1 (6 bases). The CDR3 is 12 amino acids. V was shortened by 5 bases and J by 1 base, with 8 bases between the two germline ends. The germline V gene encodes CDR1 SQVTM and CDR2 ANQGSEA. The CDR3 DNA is TGCAGCGTTAAACAGGGCCAAGAGACCCAGTACTTC. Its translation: CSVKQGQETQYF.

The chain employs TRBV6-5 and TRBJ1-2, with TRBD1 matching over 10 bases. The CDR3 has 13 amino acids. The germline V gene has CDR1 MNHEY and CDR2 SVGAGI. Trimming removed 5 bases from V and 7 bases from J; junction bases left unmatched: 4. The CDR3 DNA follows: TGTGCCAGCAGTCCCCGGGACAGGGGTGGCTACACCTTC. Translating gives CASSPRDRGGYTF.

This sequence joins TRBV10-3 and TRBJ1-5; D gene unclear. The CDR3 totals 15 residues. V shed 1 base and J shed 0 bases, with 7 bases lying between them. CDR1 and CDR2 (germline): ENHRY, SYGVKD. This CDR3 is CAISEFGGSNQPQHF. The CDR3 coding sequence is TGTGCCATCAGTGAGTTCGGTGGTAGCAATCAGCCCCAGCATTTT.

The CDR3 loop reads CASSLDSYTEAFF. Written as DNA, the CDR3 is TGTGCCAGCAGTTTGGACAGCTACACTGAAGCTTTCTTT. The chain has TRBV28 and TRBJ1-1; D may be TRBD1 (6 bases). Trimming pared 3 bases from V and 3 bases from J, leaving 8 bases between. Germline values: CDR1 MDHEN, CDR2 SYDVKM. CDR3 length equals 13 residues.

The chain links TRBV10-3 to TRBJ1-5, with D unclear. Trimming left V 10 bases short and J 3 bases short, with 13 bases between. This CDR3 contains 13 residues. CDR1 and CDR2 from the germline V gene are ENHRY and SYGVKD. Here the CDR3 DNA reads TGTGCCACCGGGGAGGGAGCCAATCAGCCCCAGCATTTT. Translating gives CATGEGANQPQHF.

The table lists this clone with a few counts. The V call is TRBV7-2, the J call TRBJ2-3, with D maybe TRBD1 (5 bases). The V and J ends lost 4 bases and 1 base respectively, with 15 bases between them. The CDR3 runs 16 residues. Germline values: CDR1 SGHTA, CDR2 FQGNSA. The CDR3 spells CASSWGSRTRTDTQYF. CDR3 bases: TGTGCCAGCAGCTGGGGCTCTAGAACGCGCACAGATACGCAGTATTTT.

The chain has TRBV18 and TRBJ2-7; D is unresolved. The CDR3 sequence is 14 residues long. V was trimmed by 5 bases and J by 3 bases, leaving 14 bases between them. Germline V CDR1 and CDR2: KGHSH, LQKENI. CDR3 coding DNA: TGTGCCAGCTCAGCCACTCGTTCGAACTACGAGCAGTACTTC. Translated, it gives CASSATRSNYEQYF.

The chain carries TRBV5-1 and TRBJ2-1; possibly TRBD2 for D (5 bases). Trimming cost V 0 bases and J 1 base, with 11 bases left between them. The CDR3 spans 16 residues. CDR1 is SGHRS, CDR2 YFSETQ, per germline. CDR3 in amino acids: CASSLGIGGSYNEQFF. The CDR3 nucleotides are TGCGCCAGCAGCTTGGGTATTGGCGGGTCCTACAATGAGCAGTTCTTC.

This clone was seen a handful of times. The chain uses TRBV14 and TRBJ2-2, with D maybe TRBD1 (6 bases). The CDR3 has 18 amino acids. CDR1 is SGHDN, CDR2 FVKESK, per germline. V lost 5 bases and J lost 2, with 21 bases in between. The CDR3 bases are TGTGCCAGCAGCAAGCGGACAGCCTCGTGGGGTAACACCGGGGAGCTGTTTTTT. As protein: CASSKRTASWGNTGELFF. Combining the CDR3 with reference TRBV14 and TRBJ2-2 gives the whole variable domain EAGVTQFPSHSVIEKGQTVTLRCDPISGHDNLYWYRRVMGKEIKFLLHFVKESKQDESGMPNNRFLAERTGGTYSTLKVQPAELEDSGVYFCASSKRTASWGNTGELFFGEGSRLTVL.

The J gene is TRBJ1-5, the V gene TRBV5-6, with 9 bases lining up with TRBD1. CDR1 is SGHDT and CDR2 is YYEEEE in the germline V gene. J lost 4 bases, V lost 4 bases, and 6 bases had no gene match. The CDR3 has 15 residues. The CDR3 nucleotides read TGTGCCAGCAGCGTGACAGGGGGTGGAAATCAGCCCCAGCATTTT. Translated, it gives CASSVTGGGNQPQHF.

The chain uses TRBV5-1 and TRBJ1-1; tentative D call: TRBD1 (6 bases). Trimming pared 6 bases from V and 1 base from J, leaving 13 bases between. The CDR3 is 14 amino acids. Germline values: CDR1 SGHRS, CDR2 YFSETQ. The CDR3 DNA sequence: TGCGCCAGCACACAAGGGGGTTGGAACACTGAAGCTTTCTTT. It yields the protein CASTQGGWNTEAFF.

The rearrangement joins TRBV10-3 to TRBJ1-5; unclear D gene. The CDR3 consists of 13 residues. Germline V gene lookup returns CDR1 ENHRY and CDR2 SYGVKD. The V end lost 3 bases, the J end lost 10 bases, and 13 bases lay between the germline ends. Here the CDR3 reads CAISESSREPQHF. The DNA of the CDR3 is TGTGCCATCAGTGAAAGCTCTCGAGAACCCCAGCATTTT.

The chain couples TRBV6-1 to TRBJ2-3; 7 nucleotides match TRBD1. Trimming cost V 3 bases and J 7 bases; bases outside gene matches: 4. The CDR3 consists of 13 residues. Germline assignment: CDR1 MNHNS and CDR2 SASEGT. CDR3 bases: TGTGCCAGCAGTGACCGACAGGGTCATACGCAGTATTTT. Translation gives CASSDRQGHTQYF.

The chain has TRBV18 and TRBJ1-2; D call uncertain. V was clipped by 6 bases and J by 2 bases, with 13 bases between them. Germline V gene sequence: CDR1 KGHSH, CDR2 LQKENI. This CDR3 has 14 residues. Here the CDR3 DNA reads TGTGCCAGCTCTACTCCAGGACTAAACTATGGCTACACCTTC. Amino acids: CASSTPGLNYGYTF.

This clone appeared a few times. CDR3 bases: TGTGCCAGCAGTTACGGTGGGGGCTTCGCTAACAATGAGCAGTTCTTC. This encodes CASSYGGGFANNEQFF. This chain uses TRBV6-6 with TRBJ2-1; tentatively, D is TRBD1 (6 bases). Germline V gene data show CDR1 as MNHNY and CDR2 as SVGAGI (reference sequence). The V gene lost 2 bases and the J gene lost 5 bases, with 16 bases spanning the gap. The CDR3 length is 16 residues.

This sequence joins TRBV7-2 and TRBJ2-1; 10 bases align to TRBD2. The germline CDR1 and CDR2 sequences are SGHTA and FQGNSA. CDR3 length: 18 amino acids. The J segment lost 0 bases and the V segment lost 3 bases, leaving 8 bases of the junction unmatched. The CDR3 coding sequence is TGTGCCAGCAGCTTCGTAGCGGGGGGCCCCAGCTCCTACAATGAGCAGTTCTTC. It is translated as CASSFVAGGPSSYNEQFF.

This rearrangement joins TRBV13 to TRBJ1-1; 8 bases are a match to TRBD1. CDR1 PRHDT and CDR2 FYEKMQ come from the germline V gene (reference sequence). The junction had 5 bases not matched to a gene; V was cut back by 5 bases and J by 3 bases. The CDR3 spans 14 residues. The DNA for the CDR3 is TGTGCCAGCAGCCCCAGGGGGCTGTACACTGAAGCTTTCTTT. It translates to CASSPRGLYTEAFF.

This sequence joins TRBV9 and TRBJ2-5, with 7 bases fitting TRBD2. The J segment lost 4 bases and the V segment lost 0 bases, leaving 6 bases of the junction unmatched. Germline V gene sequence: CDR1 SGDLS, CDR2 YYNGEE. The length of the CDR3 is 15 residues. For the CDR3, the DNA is TGTGCCAGCAGCGTAGGGGGGGGAGCGAGAGAGACCCAGTACTTC. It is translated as CASSVGGGARETQYF.

CDR3 sequence (DNA): TGCGCCAGCAGCTTGGTGGCAGGGGGCGAGCCCCAGCATTTT. Amino acid sequence: CASSLVAGGEPQHF. The chain joins TRBV5-1 to TRBJ1-5; 8 bases align to TRBD1. There are 14 residues in the CDR3. The germline CDR1 and CDR2 sequences are SGHRS and YFSETQ. Trimming took 0 bases from V and 8 from J; bases not matched to a gene: 4.

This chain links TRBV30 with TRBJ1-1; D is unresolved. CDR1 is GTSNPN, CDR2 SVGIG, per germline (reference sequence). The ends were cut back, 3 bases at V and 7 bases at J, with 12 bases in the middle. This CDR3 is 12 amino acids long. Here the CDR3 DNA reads TGTGCCTGGAGCCCCCAAGCCAATGAAGCTTTCTTT. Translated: CAWSPQANEAFF.

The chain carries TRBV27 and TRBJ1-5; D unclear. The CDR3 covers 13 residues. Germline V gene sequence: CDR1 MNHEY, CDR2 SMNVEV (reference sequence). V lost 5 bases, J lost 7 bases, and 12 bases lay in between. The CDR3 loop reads CASSPLAGQPQHF. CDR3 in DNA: TGTGCCAGCAGTCCCCTCGCGGGCCAGCCCCAGCATTTT.

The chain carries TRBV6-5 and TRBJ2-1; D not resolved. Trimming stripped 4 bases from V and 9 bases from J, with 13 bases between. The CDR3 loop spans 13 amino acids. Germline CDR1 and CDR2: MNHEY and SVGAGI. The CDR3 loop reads CASSSSTPPEQFF. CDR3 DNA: TGTGCCAGCAGTTCCTCGACTCCGCCTGAGCAGTTCTTC.

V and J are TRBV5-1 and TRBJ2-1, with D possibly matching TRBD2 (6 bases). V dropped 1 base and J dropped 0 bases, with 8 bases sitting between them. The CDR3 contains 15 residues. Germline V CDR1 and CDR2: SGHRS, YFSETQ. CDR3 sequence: CASSLNGGSYNEQFF. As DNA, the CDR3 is TGCGCCAGCAGCTTGAACGGGGGCTCCTACAATGAGCAGTTCTTC. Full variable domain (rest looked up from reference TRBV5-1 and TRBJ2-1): KAGVTQTPRYLIKTRGQQVTLSCSPISGHRSVSWYQQTPGQGLQFLFEYFSETQRNKGNFPGRFSGRQFSNSRSEMNVSTLELGDSALYLCASSLNGGSYNEQFFGPGTRLTVL.

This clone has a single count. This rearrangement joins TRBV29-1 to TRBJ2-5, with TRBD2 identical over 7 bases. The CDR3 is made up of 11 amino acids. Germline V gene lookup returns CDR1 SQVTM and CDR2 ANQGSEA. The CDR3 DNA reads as TGCACCCTCGGGGAGGGGGAGACCCAGTACTTC. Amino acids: CTLGEGETQYF.

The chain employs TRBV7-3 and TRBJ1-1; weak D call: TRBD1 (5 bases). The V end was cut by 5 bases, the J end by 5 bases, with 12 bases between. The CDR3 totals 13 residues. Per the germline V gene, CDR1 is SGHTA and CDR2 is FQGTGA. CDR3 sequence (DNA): TGTGCCAGCAGCACAGGACCCGATACTGAAGCTTTCTTT. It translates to CASSTGPDTEAFF.